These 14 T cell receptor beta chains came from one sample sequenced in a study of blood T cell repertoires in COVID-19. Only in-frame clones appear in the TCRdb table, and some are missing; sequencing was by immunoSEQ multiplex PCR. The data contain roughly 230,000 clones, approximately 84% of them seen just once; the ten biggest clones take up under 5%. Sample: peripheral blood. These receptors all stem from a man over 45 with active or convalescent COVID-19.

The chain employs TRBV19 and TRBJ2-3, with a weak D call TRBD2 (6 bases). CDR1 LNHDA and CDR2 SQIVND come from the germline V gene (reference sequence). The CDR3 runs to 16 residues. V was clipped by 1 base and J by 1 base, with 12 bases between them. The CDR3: CASSIGQSGGTDTQYF. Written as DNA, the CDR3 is TGTGCCAGTAGTATAGGACAGTCGGGGGGCACAGATACGCAGTATTTT.

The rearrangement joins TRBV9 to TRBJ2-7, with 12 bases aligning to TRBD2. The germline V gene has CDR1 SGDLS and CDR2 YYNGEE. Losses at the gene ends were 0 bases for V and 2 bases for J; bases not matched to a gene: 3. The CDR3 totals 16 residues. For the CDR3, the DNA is TGTGCCAGCAGCGTAGGGACTAGCGGGGCCCCCTACGAGCAGTACTTC. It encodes CASSVGTSGAPYEQYF.

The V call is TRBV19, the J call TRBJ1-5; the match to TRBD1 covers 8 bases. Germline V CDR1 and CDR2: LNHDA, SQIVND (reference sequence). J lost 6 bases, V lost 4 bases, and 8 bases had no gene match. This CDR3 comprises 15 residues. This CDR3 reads CASSTLGQGGQPQHF. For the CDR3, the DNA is TGTGCCAGTAGTACCCTTGGACAGGGCGGTCAGCCCCAGCATTTT. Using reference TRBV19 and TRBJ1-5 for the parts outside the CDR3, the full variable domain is DGGITQSPKYLFRKEGQNVTLSCEQNLNHDAMYWYRQDPGQGLRLIYYSQIVNDFQKGDIAEGYSVSREKKESFPLTVTSAQKNPTAFYLCASSTLGQGGQPQHFGDGTRLSIL.

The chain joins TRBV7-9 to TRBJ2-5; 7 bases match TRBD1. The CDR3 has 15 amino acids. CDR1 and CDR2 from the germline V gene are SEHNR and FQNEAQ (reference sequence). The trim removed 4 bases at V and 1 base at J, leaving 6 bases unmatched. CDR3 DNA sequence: TGTGCCAGCAGCTCTTCCCGGACAGGCCAAGAGACCCAGTACTTC. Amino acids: CASSSSRTGQETQYF.

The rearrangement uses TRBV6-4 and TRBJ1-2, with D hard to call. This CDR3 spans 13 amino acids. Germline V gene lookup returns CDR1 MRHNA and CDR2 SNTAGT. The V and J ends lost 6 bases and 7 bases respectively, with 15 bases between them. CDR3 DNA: TGTGCCAGCAGGGGAGAAACGGGGTCTGGCTACACCTTC. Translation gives CASRGETGSGYTF.

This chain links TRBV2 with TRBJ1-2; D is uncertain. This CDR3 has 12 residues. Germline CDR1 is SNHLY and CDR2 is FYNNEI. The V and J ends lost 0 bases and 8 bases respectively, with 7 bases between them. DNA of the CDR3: TGTGCCAGCAGTGAAGCCTCACGGGGCTACACCTTC. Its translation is CASSEASRGYTF.

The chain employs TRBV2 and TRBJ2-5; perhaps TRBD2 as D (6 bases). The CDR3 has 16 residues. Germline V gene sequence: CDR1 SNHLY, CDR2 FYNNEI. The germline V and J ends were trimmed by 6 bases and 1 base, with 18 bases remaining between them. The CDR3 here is CASREGRGWSQETQYF. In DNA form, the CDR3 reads TGTGCCAGCAGGGAGGGGCGGGGATGGTCCCAAGAGACCCAGTACTTC.

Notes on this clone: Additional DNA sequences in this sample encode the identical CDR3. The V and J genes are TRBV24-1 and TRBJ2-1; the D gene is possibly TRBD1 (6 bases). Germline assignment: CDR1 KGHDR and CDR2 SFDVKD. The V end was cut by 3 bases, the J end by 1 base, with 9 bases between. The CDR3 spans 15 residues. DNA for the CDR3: TGTGCCACCAGTGATCCGCAGGGGTCCTACAATGAGCAGTTCTTC. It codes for CATSDPQGSYNEQFF.

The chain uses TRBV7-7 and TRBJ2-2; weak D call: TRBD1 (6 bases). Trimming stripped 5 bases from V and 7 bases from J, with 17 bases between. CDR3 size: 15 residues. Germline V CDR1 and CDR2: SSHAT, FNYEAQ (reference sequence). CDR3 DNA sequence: TGTGCCAGCAGCCGCACCCAGGGGCAGGTCGGGGAGCTGTTTTTT. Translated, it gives CASSRTQGQVGELFF. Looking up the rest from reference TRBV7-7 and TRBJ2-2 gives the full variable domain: GAGVSQSPRYKVTKRGQDVTLRCDPISSHATLYWYQQALGQGPEFLTYFNYEAQPDKSGLPSDRFSAERPEGSISTLTIQRTEQRDSAMYRCASSRTQGQVGELFFGEGSRLTVL.

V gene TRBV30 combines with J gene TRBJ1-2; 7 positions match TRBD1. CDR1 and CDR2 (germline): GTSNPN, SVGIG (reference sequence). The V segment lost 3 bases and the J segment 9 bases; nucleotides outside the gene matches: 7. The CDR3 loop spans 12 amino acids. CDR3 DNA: TGTGCCTGGAGAGAAGGGGGCGCGAGCTACACCTTC. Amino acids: CAWREGGASYTF.

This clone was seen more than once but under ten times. The CDR3 protein is CATSSGGARTYEQYF. DNA for the CDR3: TGTGCCACCAGCAGTGGAGGGGCCCGGACCTACGAGCAGTACTTC. The genes are TRBV15 and TRBJ2-7; D perhaps matches TRBD2 (6 bases). The V end lost 3 bases, the J end lost 2 bases, and 14 bases lay between the germline ends. The germline CDR1 and CDR2 sequences are LNHNV and YYDKDF (reference sequence). This CDR3 contains 15 residues.

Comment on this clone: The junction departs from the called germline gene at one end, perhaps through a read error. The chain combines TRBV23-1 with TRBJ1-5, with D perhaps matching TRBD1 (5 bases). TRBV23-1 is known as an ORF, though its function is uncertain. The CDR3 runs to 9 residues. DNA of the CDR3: TGCACCAGGGTTTCTAGACAGCATTTT. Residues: CTRVSRQHF.

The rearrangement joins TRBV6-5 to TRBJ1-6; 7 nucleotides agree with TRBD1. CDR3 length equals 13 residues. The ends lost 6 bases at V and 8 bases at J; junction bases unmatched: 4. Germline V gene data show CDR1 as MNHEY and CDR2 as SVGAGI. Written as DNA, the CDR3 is TGTGCCAGCAGAGACAGGGAGGATTCACCCCTCCACTTT. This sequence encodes CASRDREDSPLHF.

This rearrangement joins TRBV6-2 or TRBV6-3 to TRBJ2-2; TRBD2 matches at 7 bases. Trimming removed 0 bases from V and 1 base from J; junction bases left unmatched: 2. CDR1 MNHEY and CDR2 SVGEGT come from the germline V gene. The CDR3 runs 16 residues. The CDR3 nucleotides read TGTGCCAGCAGTTACTCAGGACTAGGGAACACCGGGGAGCTGTTTTTT. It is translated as CASSYSGLGNTGELFF.